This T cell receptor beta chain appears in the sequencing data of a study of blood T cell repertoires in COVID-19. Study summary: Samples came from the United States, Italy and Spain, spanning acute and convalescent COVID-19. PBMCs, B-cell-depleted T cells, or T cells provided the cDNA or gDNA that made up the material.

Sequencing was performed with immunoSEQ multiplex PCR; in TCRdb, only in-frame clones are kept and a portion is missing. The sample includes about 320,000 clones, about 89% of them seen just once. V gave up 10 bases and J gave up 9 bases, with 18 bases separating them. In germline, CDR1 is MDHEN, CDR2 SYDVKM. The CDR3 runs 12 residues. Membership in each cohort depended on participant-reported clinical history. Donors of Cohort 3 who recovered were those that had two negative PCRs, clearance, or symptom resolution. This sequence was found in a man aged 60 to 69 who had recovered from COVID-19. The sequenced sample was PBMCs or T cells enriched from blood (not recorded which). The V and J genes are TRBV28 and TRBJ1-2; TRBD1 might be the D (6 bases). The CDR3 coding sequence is TGTGCCACCACGTCCGGGACAAGTCGCTACACCTTC. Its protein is CATTSGTSRYTF.